This T cell receptor (beta chain) was captured in a study of shared clonotypes between healthy human individuals. The method was immunoSEQ multiplex PCR; TCRdb's version includes in-frame clones alone and lacks a portion of them. The sample lists 1.4 million to 1.5 million clones; roughly 96% were seen once. The CDR3 contains 20 residues. V dropped 0 bases and J dropped 2; count of bases not matched to a gene: 15. Germline V gene lookup returns CDR1 SNHLY and CDR2 FYNNEI. This clonotype was sampled from a man younger than 45 in good health. The chain links TRBV2 to TRBJ2-7, with 11 bases matching TRBD1. Source material: naive CD4+ T cells sorted from blood. Subset here: CD45RA+ positively selected. CDR3 protein: CASSEALPGTGGSIPYEQYF. CDR3 nucleotides: TGTGCCAGCAGTGAAGCGCTTCCTGGGACAGGGGGTTCCATCCCCTACGAGCAGTACTTC.